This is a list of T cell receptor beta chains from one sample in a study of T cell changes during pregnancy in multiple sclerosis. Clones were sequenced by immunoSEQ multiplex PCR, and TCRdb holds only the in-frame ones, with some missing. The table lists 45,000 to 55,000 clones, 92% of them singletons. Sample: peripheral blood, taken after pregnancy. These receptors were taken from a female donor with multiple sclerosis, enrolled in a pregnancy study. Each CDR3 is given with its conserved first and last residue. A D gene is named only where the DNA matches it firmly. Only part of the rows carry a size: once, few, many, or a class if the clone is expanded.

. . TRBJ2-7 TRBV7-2 TGTGCCAGCAGCCCGGGGAACCCCCCCTACGAGCAGTACTTC CASSPGNPPYEQYF
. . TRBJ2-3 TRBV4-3 TGCGCCAGCAGCCACCAGCAGGGAACGGATACGCAGTATTTT CASSHQQGTDTQYF
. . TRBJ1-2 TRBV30 TGTGCCTGGAGTGTACGGTCAGGAGGAACGGCAGCCTACACCTTC CAWSVRSGGTAAYTF
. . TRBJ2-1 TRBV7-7 TGTGCTAGCAGCCCCCGGGGAGGGGGCTACAATGAGCAGTTCTTC CASSPRGGGYNEQFF
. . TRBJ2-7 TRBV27 TGTGCCAGCAGTTTATCGGGTGGAACTAAATCGTTCGAGCAGTACTTC CASSLSGGTKSFEQYF
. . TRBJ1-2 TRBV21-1 TGTGCCAGCAGCAAACGAAGGGAGGGGACCAGATCCGGTGGCTACACCTTC CASSKRREGTRSGGYTF
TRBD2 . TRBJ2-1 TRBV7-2 TGTGCCAGCAGCTTAGCGCCAGGACTAGCGGGGGGGCGCGGTCGCAATGAGCAGTTCTTC CASSLAPGLAGGRGRNEQFF
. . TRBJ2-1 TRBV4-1 TGCGCCAGCAGCCTGAACAGGGAGCAGTTCTTC CASSLNREQFF
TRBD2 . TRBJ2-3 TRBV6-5 TGTGCCAGCAGTTACCACACTAGCGGTAGCACAGATACGCAGTATTTT CASSYHTSGSTDTQYF
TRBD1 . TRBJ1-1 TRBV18 TGTGCCAGCGCACGGTCCGGGACAGGGGGCGAGACTGAAGCTTTCTTT CASARSGTGGETEAFF
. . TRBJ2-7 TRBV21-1 TGTGCCAGCAGCAAACCCGACAGATTGTACGAGCAGTACTTC CASSKPDRLYEQYF
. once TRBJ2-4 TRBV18 TGTGCCAGCTCACCACCGGGCAGAAACATTCAGTACTTC CASSPPGRNIQYF
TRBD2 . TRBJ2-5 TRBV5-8 TGTGCCAGCAGCCATCGACTAGCGGGGGGCGGCGAGACCCAGTACTTC CASSHRLAGGGETQYF
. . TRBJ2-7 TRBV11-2 TGTGCCAGCAGCCTCGACAGACCACCCTACGAGCAGTACTTC CASSLDRPPYEQYF
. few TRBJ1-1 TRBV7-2 TGTGCCAGCAGCCAAGGGGGGGCAGGGCCCCTGAACACTGAAGCTTTCTTT CASSQGGAGPLNTEAFF
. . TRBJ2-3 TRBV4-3 TGCGCCAGCAGCCAAGAGTTGCGGAAAGCAGATACGCAGTATTTT CASSQELRKADTQYF
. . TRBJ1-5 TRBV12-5 TGTGCTAGTGGTTCCTTCGAGAGGGGACTGACTGACGGGAGGCAGCCCCAGCATTTT CASGSFERGLTDGRQPQHF
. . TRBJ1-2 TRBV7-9 TGTGCCAGCAGCCGCCGCAGGGAGGGAAGGTGGGGCTACACCTTC CASSRRREGRWGYTF
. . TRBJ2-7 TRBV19 TGTGCCAGTAGTATAGGGCAGGGATCGGACTACGAGCAGTACTTC CASSIGQGSDYEQYF
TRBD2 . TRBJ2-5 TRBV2 TGTGCCAGCCGAGCGGGACTAGCATCTTCCGAGACCCAGTACTTC CASRAGLASSETQYF
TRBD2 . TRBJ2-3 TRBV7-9 TGTGCCAGCAGAGGGCAGGGAGGGGATACGCAGTATTTT CASRGQGGDTQYF
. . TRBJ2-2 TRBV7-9 TGTGCCAGCAGCCTCGACACCGGGGAGCTGTTTTTT CASSLDTGELFF
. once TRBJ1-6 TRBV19 TGTGCCAGTAAGACGTTGACAAGAAGTAGCTCCTATAATTCACCCCTCCACTTT CASKTLTRSSSYNSPLHF
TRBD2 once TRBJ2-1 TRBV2 TGTGCCAGCAGCTACTCCGGACTAGCGGGGGTATACAATGAGCAGTTCTTC CASSYSGLAGVYNEQFF
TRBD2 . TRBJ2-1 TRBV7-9 TGTGCCAGCAGCCAGCTAGCGGGGCGGGAGCAGTTCTTC CASSQLAGREQFF
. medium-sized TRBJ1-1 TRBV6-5 TGTGCCAGCAGGGAAACCGGGACACCCAACACTGAAGCTTTCTTT CASRETGTPNTEAFF
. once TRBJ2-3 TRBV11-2 TGTGCCAGCAGCCTGGGACTTTGGGGCACAGATACGCAGTATTTT CASSLGLWGTDTQYF
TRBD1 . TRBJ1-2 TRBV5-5 TGTGCCAGCAGCTCGACAGGGTCTAACTATGGCTACACCTTC CASSSTGSNYGYTF
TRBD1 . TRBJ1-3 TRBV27 TGTGCCAGCAGTTTAACAGGGGGCCTCGGAAACACCATATATTTT CASSLTGGLGNTIYF
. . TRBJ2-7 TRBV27 TGTGCCAGCAGTTTAGGTACAGGGTGGGGCGAGCAGTACTTC CASSLGTGWGEQYF
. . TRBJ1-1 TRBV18 TGTGCCAGCTCACCCCTACAGGGAGAGACTGAAGCTTTCTTT CASSPLQGETEAFF
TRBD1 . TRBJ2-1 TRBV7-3 TGTGCCAGCAGCTTAGTCGGGACAGGGCCCTACAATGAGCAGTTCTTC CASSLVGTGPYNEQFF
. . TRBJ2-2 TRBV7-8 TGTGCCAGCACCCCTCGGGCTGGAGGGACCGGGGAGCTGTTTTTT CASTPRAGGTGELFF
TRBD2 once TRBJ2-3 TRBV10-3 TGTGCCATCAGTGAGTCAGTGACTAGCGGGGGGGCGAGAGATACGCAGTATTTT CAISESVTSGGARDTQYF
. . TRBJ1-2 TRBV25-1 TGTGCCAGCAGTGAATTTCTAGGGGCTGGCTACACCTTC CASSEFLGAGYTF
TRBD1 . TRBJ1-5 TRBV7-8 TGTGCCAGCAGAAAGGGACAGGGGAGTCAGCCCCAGCATTTT CASRKGQGSQPQHF
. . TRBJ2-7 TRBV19 TGTGCCAGTAGTATAACAGTTTCCTCCTACGAGCAGTACTTC CASSITVSSYEQYF
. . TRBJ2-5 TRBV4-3 TGCGCCAGCAGCCAAGATCGCAGTTACCAAGAGACCCAGTACTTC CASSQDRSYQETQYF
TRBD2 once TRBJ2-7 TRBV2 TGTGCCAGTCGGACTAGCGGACTAGAGGTGGGGTACTTC CASRTSGLEVGYF
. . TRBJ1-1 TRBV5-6 TGTGCCAGCAGCTTGTGGGGGGGGGTCCGGGAAGCTTTCTTT CASSLWGGVREAFF
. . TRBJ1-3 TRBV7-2 TGTGCCAGCAGCTTAGCCAGTGTTGGAAACACCATATATTTT CASSLASVGNTIYF
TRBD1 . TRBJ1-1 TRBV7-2 TGTGCCAGCAGCACCACCGGGACAGGGTGGGTTGGAGCTTTCTTT CASSTTGTGWVGAFF
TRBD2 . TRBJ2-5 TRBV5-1 TGCGCCAGCAGCTTGGCCCCGGGGGGAGAGACCCAGTACTTC CASSLAPGGETQYF
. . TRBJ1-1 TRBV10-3 TGTGCCATCAGTACCAGGGCGGTAAATACTGAAGCTTTCTTT CAISTRAVNTEAFF
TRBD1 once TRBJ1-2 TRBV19 TGTGCCACAGCGGACAGGGGGTATGGCTACACCTTC CATADRGYGYTF
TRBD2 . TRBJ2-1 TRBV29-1 TGCAGCGTTGAATATCGACTAGCGGGGGGGTTTGGGGAGCAGTTCTTC CSVEYRLAGGFGEQFF
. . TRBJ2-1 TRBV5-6 TGTGCCAGCAGCCTAGAGGGGGTACCCTACAATGAGCAGTTCTTC CASSLEGVPYNEQFF
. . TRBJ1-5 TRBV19 TGTGCCAGTAGTGAACAAAGCAATCAGCCCCAGCATTTT CASSEQSNQPQHF
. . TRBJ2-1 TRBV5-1 TGCGCCAGCAGCTTGGAGAGGTTTAAGCAGTTCTTC CASSLERFKQFF
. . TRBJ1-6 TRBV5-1 TGCGCCAGCAGCTTGGCCCGGGGGTTTGGGTCACCCCTCCACTTT CASSLARGFGSPLHF
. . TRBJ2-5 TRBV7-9 TGTGCCAGCAGCAACGACAGACAAGAGACCCAGTACTTC CASSNDRQETQYF
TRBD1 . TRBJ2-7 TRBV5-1 TGCGCCAGCAGCTTGGCCGGGGACAGGGGTCATGACGAGCAGTACTTC CASSLAGDRGHDEQYF
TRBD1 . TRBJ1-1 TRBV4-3 TGCGCCAGCAGCCAAGGGGGGACAGGGAACACTGAAGCTTTCTTT CASSQGGTGNTEAFF
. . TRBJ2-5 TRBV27 TGTGCCAGCAGTTTCTCAGGGGCTCGAAAGACCCAGTACTTC CASSFSGARKTQYF
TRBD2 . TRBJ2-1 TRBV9 TGTGCCAGCAGCGTAGGTTGGACTAGCGGGGGTTTCGATGAGCAGTTCTTC CASSVGWTSGGFDEQFF
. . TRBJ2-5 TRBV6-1 TGTGCCAGCAGTGGCAGTAAACAAGAGACCCAGTACTTC CASSGSKQETQYF
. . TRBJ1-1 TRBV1 TGCACCAGCAGCCAAATGGTGCGGACAGGGAACACTGAAGCTTTCTTT CTSSQMVRTGNTEAFF
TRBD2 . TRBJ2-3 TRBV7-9 TGTGCCAGCAGCTTTCGGGGGGGTACAGATACGCAGTATTTT CASSFRGGTDTQYF
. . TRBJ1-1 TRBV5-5 TGTGCCAGCAGCACCCTAGGAGGCCCTCCGGGGTCTGAAGCTTTCTTT CASSTLGGPPGSEAFF